These 19 T cell receptor beta chains originate from one sample sequenced in a study of cytomegalovirus exposure and HLA in healthy donors. Researchers ran the PCR with 60 Vbeta and 13 Jbeta primers. Here immunoSEQ multiplex PCR was the method, and the copy in TCRdb shows in-frame clones only, minus some. The sample includes 84,000 or so clones, 84% of them seen just once. The sequencing input was PBMCs. These receptors all stem from a woman aged 45-60 years in good health and CMV-seronegative.

The chain combines TRBV6-6 with TRBJ2-2, with 7 bases identical to TRBD1. The CDR3 consists of 15 residues. V shed 9 bases, J shed 0 bases, and the junction held 7 bases outside the gene matches. Germline CDR1 MNHNY, CDR2 SVGAGI (reference sequence). CDR3 region: CASGQVRANTGELFF. The CDR3 bases are TGTGCCAGTGGACAGGTTAGGGCGAACACCGGGGAGCTGTTTTTT.

This clone was observed a single time. V usage is TRBV28 and J usage is TRBJ1-2, with D uncertain. From germline, CDR1 is MDHEN and CDR2 SYDVKM. This CDR3 comprises 14 residues. Trimming shortened V by 1 base and J by 8 bases, and 14 bases separated the two germline ends. Written as DNA, the CDR3 is TGTGCCAGCAGTTTATCCGGACTCCTCGCGGGCTACACCTTC. Protein: CASSLSGLLAGYTF.

The chain recombines TRBV7-9 with TRBJ2-3; D not resolved. Germline assignment: CDR1 SEHNR and CDR2 FQNEAQ (reference sequence). Trimming took off 5 bases at V and 6 bases at J, with 9 bases between the two ends. This CDR3 has 12 amino acids. CDR3 in amino acids: CASSLSEDTQYF. The DNA of the CDR3 is TGTGCCAGCAGCCTCTCTGAGGATACGCAGTATTTT.

The V gene is TRBV11-3, the J gene TRBJ2-1, with D tentatively TRBD2 (6 bases). The length of the CDR3 is 16 residues. CDR1 is SGHNT and CDR2 is YENEEA in the germline V gene. V lost 1 base and J lost 0, with 10 bases in between. CDR3 in DNA: TGTGCCAGCAGCTTAGCGGGAGTTGTCTCCTACAATGAGCAGTTCTTC. Its protein is CASSLAGVVSYNEQFF. Supplemented by reference TRBV11-3 and TRBJ2-1, the full variable domain reads EAGVVQSPRYKIIEKKQPVAFWCNPISGHNTLYWYLQNLGQGPELLIRYENEEAVDDSQLPKDRFSAERLKGVDSTLKIQPAELGDSAVYLCASSLAGVVSYNEQFFGPGTRLTVL.

The chain joins TRBV29-1 to TRBJ1-1; TRBD1 agrees at 9 bases. In germline, CDR1 is SQVTM, CDR2 ANQGSEA. The CDR3 has 13 residues. Trimming cost V 7 bases and J 2 bases; bases outside gene matches: 5. The CDR3 DNA follows: TGCAGCGCGGGACAGGGAAGCAACACTGAAGCTTTCTTT. Encoded protein: CSAGQGSNTEAFF.

The chain carries TRBV6-4 and TRBJ2-2, with D possibly being TRBD2 (5 bases). V was pared by 6 bases and J by 2 bases, with 10 bases between. The germline CDR1 and CDR2 sequences are MRHNA and SNTAGT. CDR3 length equals 14 residues. CDR3 in amino acids: CASSKEANTGELFF. CDR3 DNA sequence: TGTGCCAGCAGCAAGGAGGCCAACACCGGGGAGCTGTTTTTT.

The genes are TRBV5-1 and TRBJ2-7, with a tentative D call TRBD2 (7 bases). The length of the CDR3 is 19 residues. V was pared by 3 bases and J by 4 bases, with 29 bases between. Germline CDR1 and CDR2: SGHRS and YFSETQ. CDR3 coding DNA: TGCGCCAGCAGCTCCCTGCCCTTCACTCCGGGGGGCAGGTTTTACGAGCAGTACTTC. Protein: CASSSLPFTPGGRFYEQYF.

Only one count was recorded for this clone. V usage is TRBV7-9 and J usage is TRBJ2-3; TRBD2 matches 10 bases. Unmatched junction bases numbered 5, after V lost 5 bases and J lost 3 bases. The CDR3 is 15 residues long. Per the germline V gene, CDR1 is SEHNR and CDR2 is FQNEAQ (reference sequence). CDR3 in amino acids: CASSTLAGRTDTQYF. CDR3 bases: TGTGCCAGCAGCACACTAGCGGGGAGAACAGATACGCAGTATTTT.

A single count supports this clone. CDR3 region: CASSIGGRNEQFF. CDR3 DNA: TGTGCCAGTAGTATTGGCGGAAGAAATGAGCAGTTCTTC. The chain carries TRBV19 and TRBJ2-1; D not certain. The CDR3 runs to 13 residues. The germline CDR1 and CDR2 sequences are LNHDA and SQIVND (reference sequence). V was clipped by 3 bases and J by 7 bases, with 10 bases between them.

The J gene is TRBJ2-2, the V gene TRBV7-2; D is possibly TRBD2 (5 bases). V was clipped by 5 bases and J by 1 base, with 8 bases between them. Germline CDR1 reads SGHTA; CDR2 reads FQGNSA. This CDR3 is built from 14 residues. The CDR3 reads CASSRTVNTGELFF. The CDR3 nucleotides are TGTGCCAGCAGCCGGACTGTGAACACCGGGGAGCTGTTTTTT.

This clone occurred a few times. Other DNA sequences of this sample code for an identical CDR3. The chain carries TRBV2 and TRBJ2-3; TRBD2 agrees at 10 bases. This CDR3 has 16 amino acids. J gave up 7 bases and V 6 bases, and 13 bases lay outside the gene matches. Germline assignment: CDR1 SNHLY and CDR2 FYNNEI. CDR3 in DNA: TGTGCCAGCAGCGGGGGCACTAGCGGGGCCCCCAATACGCAGTATTTT. It codes for CASSGGTSGAPNTQYF.

Details on this clone: At one end the junction does not follow the germline gene, possibly because of a read error. The J gene is TRBJ1-1, the V gene TRBV7-8, with 8 bases lining up with TRBD1. The CDR3 consists of 14 residues. Per germline, CDR1 SGHVS and CDR2 FQNEAQ. The CDR3 is CASSLIQGDTGAFF. The CDR3 nucleotides read TGTGCCAGCAGCTTGATACAGGGGGACACTGGAGCTTTCTTT.

The chain joins TRBV29-1 to TRBJ2-5; D may be TRBD2 (6 bases). From germline, CDR1 is SQVTM and CDR2 ANQGSEA. This CDR3 comprises 13 residues. V lost 2 bases, J lost 4 bases, and 11 bases lay in between. CDR3 in DNA: TGCAGCGTTGAACCTTGGGGGGTAGAGACCCAGTACTTC. Translated, it gives CSVEPWGVETQYF. The full variable domain, with the rest looked up from reference TRBV29-1 and TRBJ2-5, is SAVISQKPSRDICQRGTSLTIQCQVDSQVTMMFWYRQQPGQSLTLIATANQGSEATYESGFVIDKFPISRPNLTFSTLTVSNMSPEDSSIYLCSVEPWGVETQYFGPGTRLLVL.

The rearrangement joins TRBV27 to TRBJ1-1; D is ambiguous. The germline gives CDR1 MNHEY, CDR2 SMNVEV (reference sequence). The CDR3 spans 12 residues. Deletions cut 6 bases from V and 0 bases from J, with 5 bases between. The CDR3 nucleotides are TGTGCCAGCAGGTCAGTGAACACTGAAGCTTTCTTT. Translation gives CASRSVNTEAFF.

This CDR3 is CASSLERGSYEQYV. CDR3 coding DNA: TGTGCCAGCAGCTTAGAACGGGGGAGCTACGAGCAGTACGTC. The gene calls are TRBV7-8 and TRBJ2-7; possible D gene TRBD2, 6 bases. The V end was cut by 1 base, the J end by 3 bases, with 10 bases between. There are 14 residues in the CDR3. CDR1 is SGHVS and CDR2 is FQNEAQ in the germline V gene.

The chain couples TRBV5-1 to TRBJ2-7, with 12 bases that match TRBD1. The V and J ends lost 4 bases and 3 bases, in that order; junction bases with no gene match: 8. Germline CDR1 is SGHRS and CDR2 is YFSETQ. CDR3 length: 16 residues. The chain's CDR3 is CASSNTGTGGLYEQYF. As DNA, the CDR3 is TGCGCCAGCAGCAATACCGGGACAGGGGGCCTCTACGAGCAGTACTTC.

This clone was observed a single time. The V call is TRBV7-6, the J call TRBJ1-1; the D gene is possibly TRBD1 (5 bases). This CDR3 contains 16 residues. Trimming stripped 5 bases from V and 0 bases from J, with 16 bases between. Germline V gene lookup returns CDR1 SGHVS and CDR2 FNYEAQ. This chain's CDR3 is CASSPGYGRLNTEAFF. The CDR3 region has the DNA TGTGCCAGCAGCCCAGGGTACGGCAGATTGAACACTGAAGCTTTCTTT.

V gene TRBV9 combines with J gene TRBJ2-4; 9 nucleotides align to TRBD2. The CDR3 runs 12 residues. CDR1 SGDLS and CDR2 YYNGEE come from the germline V gene. J lost 5 bases, V lost 10 bases, and 4 bases had no gene match. The CDR3 nucleotides read TGTGCCCCGGCGGGAGGGGAAAACATTCAGTACTTC. Amino acids: CAPAGGENIQYF.

The chain combines TRBV7-6 with TRBJ2-5, with D hard to call. The DNA matches TRBJ2-7 better at its end, which makes the J call doubtful. This CDR3 contains 12 residues. The germline gives CDR1 SGHVS, CDR2 FNYEAQ. As DNA, the CDR3 is TGTGCCAGCAGCTCGAGCTCCTACGAGCAGTACTTC. Residues: CASSSSSYEQYF.